What follows are 14 T cell receptor beta chains derived from one specimen sequenced in a study of neurological immune-mediated disorders. TCRdb reprocessed the 5' RACE reads with MiXCR, giving one entry per CDR3 protein. The profile shows around 70,000 distinct CDR3 sequences, around 5.2% of them singletons. The sample taken for sequencing was PBMCs. The receptors derive from a man aged 18 to 30 with multiple sclerosis.

Comments on this clonotype: A much larger clone is a single base away; this may be a read error. V gene TRBV12-5 combines with J gene TRBJ2-1; D is possibly TRBD2 (5 bases). Germline V lookup: CDR1 LGHNT, CDR2 FRNRAP. V shed 2 bases and J shed 8 bases, with 19 bases lying between them. The CDR3 contains 16 residues. CDR3 DNA: TGTGCTAGTGGTTTGTTCCAGCCGGGAATAAAGGATGAGCAGTTCTTC. It specifies CASGLFQPGIKDEQFF.

This clonotype came up many times. The genes are TRBV2 and TRBJ2-2, with D tentatively TRBD1 (5 bases). The CDR3 length is 14 residues. Germline CDR1 is SNHLY and CDR2 is FYNNEI. V was clipped by 6 bases and J by 1 base, with 9 bases between them. CDR3 sequence reads: CASSNDRNTGELFF. CDR3 nucleotide sequence: TGTGCCAGCAGCAATGACAGGAACACCGGGGAGCTGTTTTTT.

This clonotype was recorded many times. The chain links TRBV15 to TRBJ2-2; D may be TRBD2 (5 bases). Trimming removed 2 bases at V and 5 bases at J, with 12 bases between. The germline gives CDR1 LNHNV, CDR2 YYDKDF (reference sequence). This CDR3 region has 15 residues. CDR3 sequence reads: CATSRPRRGTGELFF. DNA of the CDR3: TGTGCCACCAGCAGACCTCGGCGAGGGACCGGGGAGCTGTTTTTT. Together with reference TRBV15 and TRBJ2-2, the CDR3 gives the full variable domain: DAMVIQNPRYQVTQFGKPVTLSCSQTLNHNVMYWYQQKSSQAPKLLFHYYDKDFNNEADTPDNFQSRRPNTSFCFLDIRSPGLGDTAMYLCATSRPRRGTGELFFGEGSRLTVL.

This clonotype came up many times. The chain employs TRBV7-8 and TRBJ2-1; D is undetermined. CDR1 and CDR2 from the germline V gene are SGHVS and FQNEAQ. Trimming shortened V by 5 bases and J by 1 base, and 12 bases separated the two germline ends. The CDR3 runs 15 residues. The CDR3 spells CASSPVGLSYNEQFF. The CDR3, as DNA: TGTGCCAGCAGCCCCGTCGGTCTGTCCTACAATGAGCAGTTCTTC.

This clonotype occurred many times. The chain combines TRBV20-1 with TRBJ1-4; D remains unclear. The CDR3 totals 13 residues. V was clipped by 3 bases and J by 4 bases, with 9 bases between them. CDR1 is DFQATT, CDR2 SNEGSKA, per germline (reference sequence). The CDR3 sequence is CSASLRLNEKLFF. As DNA, the CDR3 is TGCAGTGCTAGTCTCAGGCTTAATGAAAAACTGTTTTTT.

There are many counts of this clonotype. The rearrangement links TRBV20-1 to TRBJ2-3, with TRBD1 matching over 8 bases. This CDR3 region has 15 residues. Germline CDR1 is DFQATT and CDR2 is SNEGSKA (reference sequence). V shed 6 bases, J shed 3 bases, and the junction held 11 bases outside the gene matches. CDR3 amino acids: CSAKPPGTGTDTQYF. In DNA, the CDR3 is TGCAGTGCCAAGCCTCCCGGGACAGGTACAGATACGCAGTATTTT.

The sample holds many counts of this clonotype. This CDR3 reads CASSRNNEQFF. CDR3 DNA: TGTGCCAGCAGCCGTAACAATGAGCAGTTCTTC. The chain carries TRBV28 and TRBJ2-1; D unresolved. The germline V gene encodes CDR1 MDHEN and CDR2 SYDVKM. Deletions cut 6 bases from V and 5 bases from J, with 5 bases between. This CDR3 region has 11 residues.

The table lists this clonotype with many counts. This rearrangement joins TRBV20-1 to TRBJ2-1, with 8 nucleotides matching TRBD1. The CDR3 totals 13 residues. Unmatched junction bases numbered 4, after V lost 6 bases and J lost 3 bases. CDR1 is DFQATT, CDR2 SNEGSKA, per germline (reference sequence). CDR3 sequence: CSASGTGYNEQFF. The CDR3 region has the DNA TGCAGTGCCTCCGGGACAGGCTACAATGAGCAGTTCTTC.

This clonotype was detected ten times or more. The chain couples TRBV7-2 to TRBJ2-6; no reliable D call. The V gene lost 4 bases and the J gene lost 1 base, with 5 bases spanning the gap. Germline assignment: CDR1 SGHTA and CDR2 FQGNSA. This CDR3 comprises 14 residues. The chain's CDR3 is CASSSDSGANVLTF. CDR3 nucleotides: TGTGCCAGCAGCTCAGATTCTGGGGCCAACGTCCTGACTTTC.

This clonotype was detected many times. The V and J genes are TRBV20-1 and TRBJ2-7; TRBD1 or TRBD2 may be the D gene (5 bases each). CDR1 is DFQATT and CDR2 is SNEGSKA in the germline V gene (reference sequence). V lost 3 bases and J 6 bases, leaving 12 bases between the germline ends. This CDR3 contains 12 residues. The CDR3 here is CSASGTGPEQYF. The CDR3, as DNA: TGCAGTGCTAGTGGGACGGGACCCGAGCAGTACTTC.

This clonotype was picked up many times. The chain couples TRBV12-3 or TRBV12-4 to TRBJ2-3; D unresolved. This CDR3 comprises 11 residues. Trimming cost V 7 bases and J 4 bases, with 6 bases left between them. The CDR3 DNA follows: TGTGCCAGCACTATATCAGATACGCAGTATTTT. Its protein is CASTISDTQYF.

This clonotype appeared many times. V gene TRBV7-2 combines with J gene TRBJ1-2; no reliable D call. Germline CDR1 reads SGHTA; CDR2 reads FQGNSA. V was trimmed by 0 bases and J by 8 bases, leaving 16 bases between them. This CDR3 region has 15 residues. For the CDR3, the DNA is TGTGCCAGCAGCTTAGCCCGGACCGACGTTTTAGGCTACACCTTC. Residues: CASSLARTDVLGYTF.

This clonotype was picked up many times. V is TRBV5-1 and J is TRBJ1-1, with D unresolved. V lost 1 base, J lost 5 bases, and 18 bases lay in between. This CDR3 contains 16 residues. The germline V gene encodes CDR1 SGHRS and CDR2 YFSETQ. In nucleotides, the CDR3 is TGCGCCAGCAGCTTGCCGTCGGACCTAACTGAGACTGAAGCTTTCTTT. Its translation: CASSLPSDLTETEAFF.

This clonotype came up many times. The chain recombines TRBV20-1 with TRBJ1-4, with 9 nucleotides matching TRBD1. The CDR3 loop spans 15 amino acids. Germline CDR1 and CDR2: DFQATT and SNEGSKA (reference sequence). Germline trimming cut 4 bases from V and 7 bases from J; bases unmatched to any gene: 10. CDR3 nucleotide sequence: TGCAGTGCTACTTCCCGCGGGACAGGGAGTGAAAAACTGTTTTTT. This codes for CSATSRGTGSEKLFF.